Listed here is a single T cell receptor beta chain. The data are from a study of blood T cell repertoires in COVID-19. Study as a whole: Samples representing acute and convalescent COVID-19 were sourced from the United States, Italy and Spain.

The CDR3 is made up of 13 amino acids. CDR1 SGHDT and CDR2 YYEEEE come from the germline V gene. The V gene lost 0 bases and the J gene lost 5 bases, with 8 bases spanning the gap. Participants' own reports of clinical history determined their cohort assignment. Resolution of symptoms, clearance, or two negative PCRs was present in recovered Cohort 3 donors. In the original processing: Nucleated cell number was recorded as an estimate derived from reference gene primer amplification. Data came from immunoSEQ multiplex PCR; TCRdb stores just in-frame clones and leaves some out. V, J and clone size were drawn from that table, and D and trimming were deduced from the DNA. The sample has about 480,000 clones, around 87% seen once.

The chain employs TRBV5-6 and TRBJ2-5; a weak D match, TRBD1 (6 bases). What was sequenced was PBMCs or T cells enriched from blood (not recorded which). The clonotype comes from a middle-aged woman who had recovered from COVID-19. CDR3 coding DNA: TGTGCCAGCAGCTTGGGGGGGCCTGAGACCCAGTACTTC. Translated, it gives CASSLGGPETQYF.